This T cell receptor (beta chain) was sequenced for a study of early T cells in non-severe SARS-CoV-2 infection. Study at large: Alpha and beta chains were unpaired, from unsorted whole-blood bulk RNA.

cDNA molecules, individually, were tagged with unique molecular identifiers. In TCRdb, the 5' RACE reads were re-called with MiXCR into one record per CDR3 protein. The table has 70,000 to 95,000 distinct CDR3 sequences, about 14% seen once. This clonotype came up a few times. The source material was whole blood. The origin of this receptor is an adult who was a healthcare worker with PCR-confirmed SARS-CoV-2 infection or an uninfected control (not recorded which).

The CDR3 DNA sequence: TGTGCCAGCACCAGCGGGGGCGGAGGCAATGAGCAGTTCTTC. Amino acids: CASTSGGGGNEQFF. V is TRBV2 and J is TRBJ2-1; 8 bases fit TRBD2. V gave up 7 bases and J gave up 6 bases; unmatched junction bases: 8. Germline loops: CDR1 SNHLY, CDR2 FYNNEI. CDR3 size: 14 residues. Variable domain in full (rest from reference TRBV2 and TRBJ2-1): EPEVTQTPSHQVTQMGQEVILRCVPISNHLYFYWYRQILGQKVEFLVSFYNNEISEKSEIFDDQFSVERPDGSNFTLKIRSTKLEDSAMYFCASTSGGGGNEQFFGPGTRLTVL.